Detailed here is one T cell receptor (beta chain). The data derive from a study of monozygotic twins with cystic fibrosis. Study background: Approximately 2.7 micrograms of fragmented DNA underwent roughly 16 PCR cycles for library preparation.

This CDR3 has 14 residues. From germline, CDR1 is SQVTM and CDR2 ANQGSEA. V dropped 5 bases and J dropped 5 bases, with 15 bases sitting between them. Assay used: immunoSEQ multiplex PCR; TCRdb lists only in-frame clones, some missing. The sample lists 30,000 to 35,000 clones; approximately 96% were seen once. The sequenced sample consisted of blood. The clonotype was recovered from a girl between 2 and 10 years old with cystic fibrosis. The chain has TRBV29-1 and TRBJ2-2; D is perhaps TRBD1 (5 bases). The CDR3 DNA reads TGCAGCGTTTCAGGGAACGAACGAACCGGGGAGCTGTTTTTT. Translation gives CSVSGNERTGELFF.